Presented here are 20 T cell receptor beta chains from one specimen sequenced in a study of regulatory T cells in long-lasting Graves disease. As for time point: newly diagnosed GD, antithyroid drugs for less than 3 months. The TCR library was made from RNA that had been extracted from PBMCs in TRIzol. Libraries of TCR beta came from iRepertoire HTBI primers plus Arm-PCR of CDR3 regions. TCRdb reprocessed the multiplex PCR reads with MiXCR, giving one entry per CDR3 protein. The data show over 350,000 distinct CDR3 sequences, less than 15% seen once. The same data also went into a second study, on T cells in Graves' hyperthyroidism and ophthalmopathy.

The starting material was peripheral blood mononuclear cells (PBMCs), obtained at new diagnosis, from a patient treated with antithyroid drugs. Every receptor here comes from a woman in her forties or fifties with Graves disease.

The J gene is TRBJ2-3, the V gene TRBV5-1; D not resolved. The CDR3 is 16 amino acids. Trimming shortened V by 4 bases and J by 2 bases, and 17 bases separated the two germline ends. Germline CDR1 is SGHRS and CDR2 is YFSETQ. The CDR3 nucleotides are TGCGCCAGCAGCCAATCAACCGACCCCTACACAGATACGCAGTATTTT. Encoded protein: CASSQSTDPYTDTQYF.

This clonotype was detected many times. This chain links TRBV20-1 with TRBJ2-5, with D perhaps assigned TRBD1 or TRBD2 (6 bases each). The CDR3 totals 16 residues. V was cut by 5 bases and J by 1 base, with 20 bases left in between. The germline CDR1 and CDR2 sequences are DFQATT and SNEGSKA (reference sequence). The CDR3 protein is CSAERGRNVPQETQYF. The CDR3 DNA follows: TGCAGTGCTGAGAGGGGGAGGAACGTTCCCCAAGAGACCCAGTACTTC.

This clonotype was detected ten times or more. This chain links TRBV12-5 with TRBJ2-3; TRBD2 is a possible D gene (6 bases). Trimming stripped 4 bases from V and 2 bases from J, with 19 bases between. This CDR3 has 17 amino acids. The germline CDR1 and CDR2 sequences are LGHNT and FRNRAP. The CDR3: CASGSSEGLTHTDTQYF. CDR3 nucleotide sequence: TGTGCTAGTGGTTCCTCCGAGGGACTCACACACACAGATACGCAGTATTTT. The complete variable domain, with remaining parts taken from reference TRBV12-5 and TRBJ2-3, reads DARVTQTPRHKVTEMGQEVTMRCQPILGHNTVFWYRQTMMQGLELLAYFRNRAPLDDSGMPKDRFSAEMPDATLATLKIQPSEPRDSAVYFCASGSSEGLTHTDTQYFGPGTRLTVL.

The chain joins TRBV7-9 to TRBJ2-3; D may be TRBD1 (6 bases). The V gene lost 6 bases and the J gene lost 7 bases, with 11 bases spanning the gap. Germline V gene data show CDR1 as SEHNR and CDR2 as FQNEAQ (reference sequence). This CDR3 is built from 12 residues. DNA of the CDR3: TGTGCCAGCAGGCGACAGGACAATACGCAGTATTTT. Translated: CASRRQDNTQYF.

This clonotype was seen at least ten times. The gene calls are TRBV3-1 and TRBJ2-3; D is unresolved. CDR3 size: 13 residues. In germline, CDR1 is LGHDT, CDR2 YNNKEL (reference sequence). The V and J ends lost 1 base and 4 bases respectively, with 6 bases between them. The CDR3 loop reads CASSQGLADTQYF. The CDR3 DNA reads TGTGCCAGCAGCCAAGGGCTAGCAGATACGCAGTATTTT.

This clonotype was found a few times. A far larger clone differs by one base, so this is likely a read error. The CDR3 DNA reads as TGTGCCAGCAGTTTAGCGGGGTTGAAATCCTTC. Translating gives CASSLAGLKSF. This sequence joins TRBV28 and TRBJ2-4, with D perhaps matching TRBD2 (6 bases). Per germline, CDR1 MDHEN and CDR2 SYDVKM. The CDR3 extends over 11 amino acids.

This clonotype was seen repeatedly, ten times or more. This chain joins TRBV20-1 and TRBJ2-1; 13 nucleotides match TRBD2. With 6 bases clipped from V and 0 bases from J, the junction kept 8 bases outside the gene matches. This CDR3 contains 17 residues. Per germline, CDR1 DFQATT and CDR2 SNEGSKA (reference sequence). The CDR3 DNA reads as TGCAGTGCGGGACTAGCGGGACTCAGGAGCTCCTACAATGAGCAGTTCTTC. The encoded protein is CSAGLAGLRSSYNEQFF.

This clonotype came up many times. The chain combines TRBV6-1 with TRBJ1-2; TRBD1 matches 10 bases. In germline, CDR1 is MNHNS, CDR2 SASEGT. Losses at the gene ends were 1 base for V and 6 bases for J; bases not matched to a gene: 8. CDR3 size: 16 residues. CDR3: CASSEVLDRGLNGYTF. CDR3 in DNA: TGTGCCAGCAGTGAAGTCCTCGACAGGGGGCTTAATGGCTACACCTTC.

This clonotype occurred many times. This chain connects TRBV28 to TRBJ2-7; the D is unclear. This CDR3 comprises 15 residues. Trimming stripped 2 bases from V and 1 base from J, with 12 bases between. Germline V gene data show CDR1 as MDHEN and CDR2 as SYDVKM. CDR3 residues: CASSLPQDGSYEQYF. CDR3 nucleotide sequence: TGTGCCAGCAGTTTACCCCAGGACGGATCCTACGAGCAGTACTTC.

This clonotype was counted many times. This chain uses TRBV6-1 with TRBJ1-1, with D perhaps TRBD1 (5 bases). This CDR3 comprises 14 residues. Germline CDR1 is MNHNS and CDR2 is SASEGT. The germline V and J ends were trimmed by 4 bases and 0 bases, with 9 bases remaining between them. CDR3 nucleotide sequence: TGTGCCAGCAGTGTAGGACACCTGAACACTGAAGCTTTCTTT. Translating it yields CASSVGHLNTEAFF.

This clonotype was seen only a few times. The chain employs TRBV18 and TRBJ2-7; TRBD2 aligns across 7 bases. Trimming at V came to 3 bases and at J to 2 bases, leaving 7 bases not matched to a gene. The CDR3 extends over 15 amino acids. Germline CDR1 KGHSH, CDR2 LQKENI. Here the CDR3 DNA reads TGTGCCAGCTCACCTGGCGGGAGATCAACCTACGAGCAGTACTTC. Protein sequence: CASSPGGRSTYEQYF.

This clonotype occurred a few times. The V and J genes are TRBV5-4 and TRBJ2-7, with 11 nucleotides matching TRBD1. The CDR3 sequence is 16 residues long. Germline assignment: CDR1 SGHNT and CDR2 YYREEE (reference sequence). V dropped 1 base and J dropped 6; count of bases not matched to a gene: 9. The CDR3 is CASSLPVGGTGGEQYF. The CDR3, as DNA: TGTGCCAGCAGCTTGCCGGTCGGGGGGACAGGGGGCGAGCAGTACTTC.

This chain connects TRBV10-3 to TRBJ1-1; D unclear. V was trimmed by 4 bases and J by 0 bases, leaving 9 bases between them. CDR3 length: 14 residues. The germline V gene has CDR1 ENHRY and CDR2 SYGVKD. CDR3 protein: CAISVQSMNTEAFF. The CDR3 DNA follows: TGTGCCATCAGTGTTCAGTCCATGAACACTGAAGCTTTCTTT.

This clonotype was counted many times. The chain couples TRBV2 to TRBJ1-1; D call uncertain. Trimming cost V 6 bases and J 0 bases, with 11 bases left between them. This CDR3 region has 14 residues. Germline V gene lookup returns CDR1 SNHLY and CDR2 FYNNEI. The CDR3 is CASSHGVMNTEAFF. The CDR3 coding sequence is TGTGCCAGCAGCCACGGGGTTATGAACACTGAAGCTTTCTTT.

Ten or more counts support this clonotype. This rearrangement joins TRBV6-1 to TRBJ2-2; D is tentatively TRBD1 or TRBD2 (5 bases each). The V end was cut by 6 bases, the J end by 4 bases, with 12 bases between. CDR1 MNHNS and CDR2 SASEGT come from the germline V gene. This CDR3 is built from 14 residues. DNA of the CDR3: TGTGCCAGCAGACGGGACGGAACCACCGGGGAGCTGTTTTTT. Amino acid sequence: CASRRDGTTGELFF.

This clonotype occurred many times. This chain uses TRBV6-1 with TRBJ1-3, with D possibly TRBD1 on 5 matching bases. CDR3 length: 16 residues. Germline CDR1 is MNHNS and CDR2 is SASEGT. Deletions cut 0 bases from V and 0 bases from J, with 9 bases between. The CDR3 protein is CASSEAYGGSGNTIYF. CDR3 in DNA: TGTGCCAGCAGTGAAGCGTACGGGGGCTCTGGAAACACCATATATTTT.

The rearrangement joins TRBV28 to TRBJ2-7; 11 bases map to TRBD1. The CDR3 has 16 residues. In germline, CDR1 is MDHEN, CDR2 SYDVKM. V trimming: 5 bases; J trimming: 4 bases; junction bases outside the gene matches: 10. The CDR3 region is CASSPPGTGGPYEQYF. CDR3 DNA sequence: TGTGCCAGCAGTCCCCCCGGGACAGGGGGACCTTACGAGCAGTACTTC. The full variable domain, completed using reference TRBV28 and TRBJ2-7, is DVKVTQSSRYLVKRTGEKVFLECVQDMDHENMFWYRQDPGLGLRLIYFSYDVKMKEKGDIPEGYSVSREKKERFSLILESASTNQTSMYLCASSPPGTGGPYEQYFGPGTRLTVT.

The chain recombines TRBV2 with TRBJ2-2, with 10 nucleotides matching TRBD1. CDR3 length equals 16 residues. The V and J ends lost 0 bases and 8 bases, in that order; junction bases with no gene match: 6. Germline lookup yields CDR1 SNHLY and CDR2 FYNNEI. The CDR3 sequence: CASSEARDRGNGELFF. The CDR3 bases are TGTGCCAGCAGTGAAGCGCGGGACAGGGGTAATGGGGAGCTGTTTTTT.

This clonotype was recorded at least ten times. The chain couples TRBV2 to TRBJ2-7; D gene ambiguous. From germline, CDR1 is SNHLY and CDR2 FYNNEI. The CDR3 has 12 amino acids. The V gene lost 6 bases and the J gene lost 7 bases, with 13 bases spanning the gap. The CDR3: CASRPTTLEQYF. The CDR3 DNA reads TGTGCCAGCAGACCGACCACTCTAGAGCAGTACTTC.

This clonotype was recorded at least ten times. The chain carries TRBV7-8 and TRBJ2-7; TRBD1 matches 7 bases. There are 15 residues in the CDR3. Germline loops: CDR1 SGHVS, CDR2 FQNEAQ. J lost 0 bases, V lost 1 base, and 3 bases had no gene match. The CDR3 DNA follows: TGTGCCAGCAGCTTAGGGACAGGTCTCTCCTACGAGCAGTACTTC. This gives the protein CASSLGTGLSYEQYF. The variable domain in full, with the rest retrieved from reference TRBV7-8 and TRBJ2-7, is GAGVSQSPRYKVAKRGQDVALRCDPISGHVSLFWYQQALGQGPEFLTYFQNEAQLDKSGLPSDRFFAERPEGSVSTLKIQRTQQEDSAVYLCASSLGTGLSYEQYFGPGTRLTVT.